A single T cell receptor beta chain is shown here with its context. Its specificity is not known. A second about 6 to 12 cycle PCR used barcoded and J-beta primers. TCRdb reanalysed the 5' RACE reads using MiXCR and keeps one entry per CDR3 protein. Of about 830,000 distinct CDR3 sequences listed, 58% were seen once; the top ten hold 22%. The sample comes from a study of blood T cells in healthy people across ages. Study conclusions and caveats: Donor CMV status, an unknown factor, possibly confounded changes in expanded clonotypes. It was found that TCR beta diversity correlated strongly with the percentage of naive T cells.

CDR1 and CDR2 from the germline V gene are SGHAT and FQDESV (reference sequence). V was pared by 3 bases and J by 5 bases, with 4 bases of the junction left unmatched. There are 15 residues in the CDR3. Aged about 6 to 100, donors were systemically healthy Caucasians from Russia. The rearrangement joins TRBV11-1 to TRBJ2-7; 13 nucleotides agree with TRBD2. The origin of this receptor is a man aged 30-40 years in good health. Material for sequencing was blood. The DNA for the CDR3 is TGTGCCAGCAGCTTGCCCGGGACTAGCGGGAACGAGCAGTACTTC. Its protein product is CASSLPGTSGNEQYF.